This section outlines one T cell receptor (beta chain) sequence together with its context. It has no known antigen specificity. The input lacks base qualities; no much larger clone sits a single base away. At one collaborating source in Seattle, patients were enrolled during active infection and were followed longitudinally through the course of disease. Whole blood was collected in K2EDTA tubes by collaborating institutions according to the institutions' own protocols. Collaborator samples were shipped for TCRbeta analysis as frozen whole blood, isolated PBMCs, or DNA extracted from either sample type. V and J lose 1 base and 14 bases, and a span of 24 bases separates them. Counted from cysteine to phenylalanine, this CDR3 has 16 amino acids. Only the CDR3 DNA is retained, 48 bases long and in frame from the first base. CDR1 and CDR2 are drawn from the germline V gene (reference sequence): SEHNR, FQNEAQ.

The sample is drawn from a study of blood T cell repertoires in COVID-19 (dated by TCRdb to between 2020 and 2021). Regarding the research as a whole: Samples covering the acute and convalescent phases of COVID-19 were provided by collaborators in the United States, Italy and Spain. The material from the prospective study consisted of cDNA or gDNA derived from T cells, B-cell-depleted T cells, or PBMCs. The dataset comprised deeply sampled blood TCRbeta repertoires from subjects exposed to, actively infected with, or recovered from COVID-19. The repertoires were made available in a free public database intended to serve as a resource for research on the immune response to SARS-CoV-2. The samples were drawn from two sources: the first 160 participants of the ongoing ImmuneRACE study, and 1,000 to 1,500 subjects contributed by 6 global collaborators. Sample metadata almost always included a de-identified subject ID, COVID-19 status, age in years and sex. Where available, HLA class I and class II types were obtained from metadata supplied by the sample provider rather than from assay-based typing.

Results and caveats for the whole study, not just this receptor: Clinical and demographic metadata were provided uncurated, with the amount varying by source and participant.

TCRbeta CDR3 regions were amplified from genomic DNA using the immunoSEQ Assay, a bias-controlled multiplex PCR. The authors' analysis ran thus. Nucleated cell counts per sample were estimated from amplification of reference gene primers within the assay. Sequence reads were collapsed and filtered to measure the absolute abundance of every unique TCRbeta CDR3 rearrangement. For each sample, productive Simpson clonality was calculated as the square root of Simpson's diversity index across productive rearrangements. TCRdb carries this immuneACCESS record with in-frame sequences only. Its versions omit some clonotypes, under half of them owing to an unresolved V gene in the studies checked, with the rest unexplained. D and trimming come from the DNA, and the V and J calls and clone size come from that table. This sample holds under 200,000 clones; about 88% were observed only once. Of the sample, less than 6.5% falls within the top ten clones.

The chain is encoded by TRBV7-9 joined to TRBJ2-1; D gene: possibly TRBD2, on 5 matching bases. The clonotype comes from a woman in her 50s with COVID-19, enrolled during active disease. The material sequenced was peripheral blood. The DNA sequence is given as TGTGCCAGCAGCTTAGAGGTTGGTCGGGGTCCCGGTTGGAAGTTCTTC. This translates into CASSLEVGRGPGWKFF.